Sequencing of this T cell receptor beta chain was carried out in a study of T cell responses to AZD1222 COVID-19 vaccine. Points from the study as a whole: Unmutated variant regions reportedly attract nearly half of all spike-specific TCRs. Most donors were white British, females outnumbered males, and clonal diversity was possibly underestimated.

The assay was immunoSEQ multiplex PCR, and TCRdb's table has in-frame clones only and misses some. This table holds 250,000 to 300,000 clones, about 94% found once. As for this clone: Its target is not known.

V lost 4 bases to trimming and J lost 5 bases; unmatched junction nucleotides: 9. CDR3 length: 15 amino acids. The V gene's germline CDR1 is SGHRS and CDR2 YFSETQ. The clonotype was recovered from an adult who received the AZD1222 COVID-19 vaccine. Sequences were derived from peripheral blood, sampled 28 days after the second AZD1222 dose. The chain employs TRBV5-1 and TRBJ2-3; the match to TRBD1 covers 8 bases. CDR3 nucleotide sequence: TGCGCCAGCAGCCCGGGGGACAGGAGGAAAGATACGCAGTATTTT. This translates into CASSPGDRRKDTQYF.